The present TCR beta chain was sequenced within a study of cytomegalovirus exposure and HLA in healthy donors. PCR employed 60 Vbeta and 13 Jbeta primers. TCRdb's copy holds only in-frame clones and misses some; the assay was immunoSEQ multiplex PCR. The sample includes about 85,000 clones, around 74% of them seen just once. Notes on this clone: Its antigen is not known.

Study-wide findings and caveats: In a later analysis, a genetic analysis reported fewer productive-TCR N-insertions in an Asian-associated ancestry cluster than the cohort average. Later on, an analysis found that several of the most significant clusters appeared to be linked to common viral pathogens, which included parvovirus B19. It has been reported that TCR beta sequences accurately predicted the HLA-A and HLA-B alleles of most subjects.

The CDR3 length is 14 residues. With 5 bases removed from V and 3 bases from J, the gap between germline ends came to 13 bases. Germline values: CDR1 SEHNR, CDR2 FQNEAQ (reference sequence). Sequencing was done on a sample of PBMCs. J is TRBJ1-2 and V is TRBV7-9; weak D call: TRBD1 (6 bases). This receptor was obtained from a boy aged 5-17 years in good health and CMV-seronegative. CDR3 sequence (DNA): TGTGCCAGCAGCATTACAGGGAGCGACTATGGCTACACCTTC. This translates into CASSITGSDYGYTF.